This entry concerns a single T cell receptor (beta chain). This CDR3 region has 12 residues. Trimming took off 8 bases at V and 9 bases at J, with 11 bases between the two ends. Germline values: CDR1 MNHNY, CDR2 SVGAGI (reference sequence). These data belong to a study of identifying expanded T cells in peripheral blood. The table came from immunoSEQ multiplex PCR; TCRdb's copy has only in-frame clones and leaves some out. The data hold some 120,000 clones, with 84% observed a single time. The J gene is TRBJ1-6, the V gene TRBV6-6; no reliable D call. The sequence was obtained from a person between 18 and 75 years old in good health. Sequencing input: blood. The CDR3 DNA reads as TGTGCCAGCGCCCTTTATGGTTCACCCCTCCACTTT. Its translation is CASALYGSPLHF.